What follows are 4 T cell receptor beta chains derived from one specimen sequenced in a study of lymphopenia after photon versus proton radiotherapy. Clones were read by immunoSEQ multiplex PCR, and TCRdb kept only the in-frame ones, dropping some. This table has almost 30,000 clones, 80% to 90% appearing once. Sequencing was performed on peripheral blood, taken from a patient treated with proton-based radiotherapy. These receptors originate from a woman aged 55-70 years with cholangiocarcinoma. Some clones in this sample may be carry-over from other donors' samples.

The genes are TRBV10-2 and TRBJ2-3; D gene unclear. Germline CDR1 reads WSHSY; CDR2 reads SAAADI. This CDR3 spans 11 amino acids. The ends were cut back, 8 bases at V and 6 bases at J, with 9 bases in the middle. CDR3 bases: TGCGCCAGCGGCGGCCGGGATACGCAGTATTTT. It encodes CASGGRDTQYF.

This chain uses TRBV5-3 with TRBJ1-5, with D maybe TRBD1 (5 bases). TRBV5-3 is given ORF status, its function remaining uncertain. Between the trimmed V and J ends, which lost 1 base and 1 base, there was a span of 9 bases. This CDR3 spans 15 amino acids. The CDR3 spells CARSLWGGSNQPQHF. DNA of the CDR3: TGTGCCAGAAGCTTGTGGGGGGGAAGCAATCAGCCCCAGCATTTT.

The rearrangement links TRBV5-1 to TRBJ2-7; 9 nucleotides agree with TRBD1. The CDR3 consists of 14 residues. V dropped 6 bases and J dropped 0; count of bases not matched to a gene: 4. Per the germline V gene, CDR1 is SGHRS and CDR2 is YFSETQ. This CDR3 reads CASTATGGSYEQYF. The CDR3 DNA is TGCGCCAGCACCGCGACAGGGGGCTCCTACGAGCAGTACTTC.

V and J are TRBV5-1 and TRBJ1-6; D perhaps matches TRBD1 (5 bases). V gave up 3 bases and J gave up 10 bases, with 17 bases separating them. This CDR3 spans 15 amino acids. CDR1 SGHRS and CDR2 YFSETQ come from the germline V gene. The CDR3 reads CASSSTGVKGSPLHF. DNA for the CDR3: TGCGCCAGCAGCTCCACAGGAGTCAAGGGGTCACCCCTCCACTTT.